The clone carrying this T cell receptor (beta chain) was found a few times. Sequencing was performed with immunoSEQ multiplex PCR; in TCRdb, only in-frame clones are kept and a portion is missing. The sample lists some 28,000 clones; 80% were seen once. The sample comes from a study of T cell repertoires in ileal Crohn's disease. Germline CDR1 reads MNHNY; CDR2 reads SVGAGI (reference sequence). The length of the CDR3 is 13 residues. The J segment lost 3 bases and the V segment lost 6 bases, leaving 3 bases of the junction unmatched. The specimen sequenced was ileal tissue. The rearrangement uses TRBV6-6 and TRBJ2-3, with TRBD1 matching over 7 bases. The sequence derives from an adult with Crohn's disease. CDR3 DNA: TGTGCCAGCAGCCGACAGGGAACAGATACGCAGTATTTT. Amino acids: CASSRQGTDTQYF.